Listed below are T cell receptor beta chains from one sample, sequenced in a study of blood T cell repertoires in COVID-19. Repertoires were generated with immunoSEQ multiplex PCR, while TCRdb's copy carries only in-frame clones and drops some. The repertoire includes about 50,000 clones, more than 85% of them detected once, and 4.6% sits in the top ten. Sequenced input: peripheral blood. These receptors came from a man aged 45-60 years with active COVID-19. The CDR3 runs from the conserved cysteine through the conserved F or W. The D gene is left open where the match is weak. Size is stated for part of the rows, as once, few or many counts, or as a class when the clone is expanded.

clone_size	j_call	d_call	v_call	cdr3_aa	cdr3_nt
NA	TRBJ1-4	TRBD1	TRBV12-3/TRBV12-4	CASSLGTGNLFF	TGTGCCAGCAGTTTAGGGACAGGGAATCTGTTTTTT
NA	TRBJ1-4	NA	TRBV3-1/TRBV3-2	CASSNQGFGEKLFF	TGTGCCAGCAGCAACCAGGGATTTGGTGAAAAACTGTTTTTT
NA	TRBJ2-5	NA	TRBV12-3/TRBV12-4	CASSSRETQYF	TGTGCCAGCAGTTCTCGGGAGACCCAGTACTTC
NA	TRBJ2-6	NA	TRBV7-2	CATSGGQISSGANVLTF	TGTGCCACCAGCGGCGGACAGATAAGCTCTGGGGCCAACGTCCTGACTTTC
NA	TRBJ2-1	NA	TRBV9	CASSAEGPLPPNEQFF	TGTGCCAGCAGCGCCGAGGGCCCCCTCCCCCCCAATGAGCAGTTCTTC
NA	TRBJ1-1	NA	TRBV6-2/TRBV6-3	CASSSTPWTMNTEAFF	TGTGCCAGCAGTTCCACCCCGTGGACAATGAACACTGAAGCTTTCTTT
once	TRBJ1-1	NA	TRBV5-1	CASSLGFQRGTEAFF	TGCGCCAGCAGCTTGGGGTTTCAAAGGGGCACTGAAGCTTTCTTT
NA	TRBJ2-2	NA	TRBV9	CASSVARRYDTGELFF	TGTGCCAGCAGCGTAGCGCGGCGGTATGACACCGGGGAGCTGTTTTTT
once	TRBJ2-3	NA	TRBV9	CASSVGWSGSTDTQYF	TGTGCCAGCAGCGTAGGTTGGAGCGGGAGCACAGATACGCAGTATTTT
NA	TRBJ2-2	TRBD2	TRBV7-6	CASRSIAGEGGELFF	TGTGCCAGCAGATCGATAGCGGGAGAGGGCGGGGAGCTGTTTTTT
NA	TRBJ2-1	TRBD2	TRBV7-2	CASSQPNRGGSYNEQFF	TGTGCCAGCAGCCAGCCTAACCGGGGGGGCTCCTACAATGAGCAGTTCTTC
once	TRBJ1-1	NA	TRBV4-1	CASSRFYQENTEAFF	TGCGCCAGCAGCCGATTTTATCAGGAGAACACTGAAGCTTTCTTT
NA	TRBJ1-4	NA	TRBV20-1	CSASYRGAVRTNEKLFF	TGCAGTGCTAGTTATCGGGGGGCCGTTCGAACTAATGAAAAACTGTTTTTT
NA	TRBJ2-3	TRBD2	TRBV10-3	CAITTSGSTDTQYF	TGTGCCATCACGACTAGCGGAAGCACAGATACGCAGTATTTT
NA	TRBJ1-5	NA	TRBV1	CTSSHIGVTGTSNQPQHF	TGCACCAGCAGCCACATCGGGGTTACAGGGACGAGCAATCAGCCCCAGCATTTT
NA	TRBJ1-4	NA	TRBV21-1	CASSPRGGKLFF	TGTGCCAGCAGCCCCCGGGGGGGAAAACTGTTTTTT
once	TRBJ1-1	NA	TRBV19	CASSIMSAEDTEAFF	TGTGCCAGTAGTATAATGTCGGCTGAGGACACTGAAGCTTTCTTT
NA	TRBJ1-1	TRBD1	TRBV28	CASKQGINTEAFF	TGTGCCAGCAAACAGGGGATAAACACTGAAGCTTTCTTT
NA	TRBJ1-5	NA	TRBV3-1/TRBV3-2	CASSQAGNQPQHF	TGTGCCAGCAGCCAAGCAGGTAATCAGCCCCAGCATTTT
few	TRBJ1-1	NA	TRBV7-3	CASSLGTRTEAFF	TGTGCCAGCAGCCTAGGGACACGCACTGAAGCTTTCTTT
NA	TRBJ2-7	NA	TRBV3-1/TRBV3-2	CASSQEIGGHRPYEQYF	TGTGCCAGCAGCCAAGAGATCGGCGGACACCGTCCGTACGAGCAGTACTTC
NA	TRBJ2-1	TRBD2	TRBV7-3	CASSPGGGKGSYNEQFF	TGTGCCAGCAGCCCGGGAGGCGGGAAGGGCTCCTACAATGAGCAGTTCTTC
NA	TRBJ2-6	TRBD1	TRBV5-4	CASSLAGGSGANVLTF	TGTGCCAGCAGCTTGGCAGGGGGATCTGGGGCCAACGTCCTGACTTTC
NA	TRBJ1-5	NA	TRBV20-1	CSASRENQPQHF	TGCAGTGCTAGTCGAGAGAATCAGCCCCAGCATTTT
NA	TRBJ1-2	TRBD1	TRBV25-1	CASRSNNPRQGLGYTF	TGTGCCAGCAGAAGCAATAACCCCCGACAGGGCCTCGGCTACACCTTC
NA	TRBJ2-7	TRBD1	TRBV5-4	CASSVRTGGDEQYF	TGTGCCAGCAGCGTAAGGACAGGGGGCGACGAGCAGTACTTC
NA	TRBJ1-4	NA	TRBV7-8	CASSLAGLTSTNEKLFF	TGTGCCAGCAGCTTAGCGGGTTTGACATCAACTAATGAAAAACTGTTTTTT
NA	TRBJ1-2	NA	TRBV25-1	CASSEAVRGYTF	TGTGCCAGCAGTGAAGCGGTGCGAGGCTACACCTTC
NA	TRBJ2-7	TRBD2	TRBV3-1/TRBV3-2	CASAGGVYEQYF	TGTGCCAGCGCGGGGGGAGTCTACGAGCAGTACTTC
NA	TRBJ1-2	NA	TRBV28	CASSEVNGYTF	TGTGCCAGCAGTGAGGTTAATGGCTACACCTTC
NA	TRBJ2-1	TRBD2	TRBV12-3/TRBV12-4	CASSSGLADQFF	TGTGCCAGCAGTTCGGGACTAGCAGATCAGTTCTTC
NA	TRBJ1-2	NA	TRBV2	CASSVRGSANYGYTF	TGTGCCAGCAGTGTTCGGGGGTCGGCGAACTATGGCTACACCTTC
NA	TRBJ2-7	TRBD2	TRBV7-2	CASSQGLAGTYEQYF	TGTGCCAGCAGCCAAGGACTAGCGGGAACCTACGAGCAGTACTTC
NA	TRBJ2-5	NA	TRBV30	CAWRGQGETQYF	TGTGCCTGGAGGGGGCAGGGGGAGACCCAGTACTTC
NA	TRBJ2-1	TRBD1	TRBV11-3	CASSSRQGAHNEQFF	TGTGCCAGCAGCTCTCGACAGGGGGCGCACAATGAGCAGTTCTTC
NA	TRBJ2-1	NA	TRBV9	CASSVTPGVNNEQFF	TGTGCCAGCAGCGTAACCCCGGGGGTCAACAATGAGCAGTTCTTC
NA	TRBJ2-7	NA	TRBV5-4	CASSLRGSYEQYF	TGTGCCAGCAGCTTGCGGGGGTCCTACGAGCAGTACTTC
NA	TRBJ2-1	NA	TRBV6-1	CASSEVGASYNEQFF	TGTGCCAGCAGTGAAGTTGGGGCCTCCTACAATGAGCAGTTCTTC
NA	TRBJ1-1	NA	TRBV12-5	CASRGGRTLNTEAFF	TGTGCTAGTAGGGGGGGGAGAACTTTGAACACTGAAGCTTTCTTT
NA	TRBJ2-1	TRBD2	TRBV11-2	CASSGSGSYNEQFF	TGTGCCAGCAGCGGTAGCGGGAGTTACAATGAGCAGTTCTTC
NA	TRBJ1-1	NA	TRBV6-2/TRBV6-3	CASSGDVSEAFF	TGTGCCAGCAGTGGAGACGTGAGTGAAGCTTTCTTT
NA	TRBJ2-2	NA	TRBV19	CASSKSGTPLNTGELFF	TGTGCCAGTAGTAAGTCCGGGACACCTCTAAACACCGGGGAGCTGTTTTTT
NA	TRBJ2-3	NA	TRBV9	CASSVGTLPTTDTQYF	TGTGCCAGCAGCGTTGGGACACTACCCACCACAGATACGCAGTATTTT
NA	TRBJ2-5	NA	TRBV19	CASSIRGETQYF	TGTGCCAGTAGTATAAGGGGGGAGACCCAGTACTTC
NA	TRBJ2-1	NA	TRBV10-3	CAIRNNLAGAENNEQFF	TGTGCCATCAGAAACAACCTTGCGGGGGCAGAAAACAATGAGCAGTTCTTC
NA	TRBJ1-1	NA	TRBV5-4	CASSSTWTLPSDTEAFF	TGTGCCAGCAGCTCTACTTGGACACTCCCCTCGGACACTGAAGCTTTCTTT
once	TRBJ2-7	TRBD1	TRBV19	CASKSGTDTSYEQYF	TGTGCCAGTAAGTCCGGGACAGATACCTCCTACGAGCAGTACTTC
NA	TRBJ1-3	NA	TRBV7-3	CASSLGHGSGNTIYF	TGTGCCAGCAGCTTAGGACATGGCTCTGGAAACACCATATATTTT
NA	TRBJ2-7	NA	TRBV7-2	CASSLEGGYEQYF	TGTGCCAGCAGCTTAGAAGGGGGCTACGAGCAGTACTTC
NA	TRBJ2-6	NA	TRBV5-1	CASSSLTLGGGGRSGANVLTF	TGCGCCAGCAGCTCCCTGACTCTTGGGGGTGGGGGCCGCTCTGGGGCCAACGTCCTGACTTTC
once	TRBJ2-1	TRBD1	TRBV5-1	CASSSTGAYNEQFF	TGCGCCAGCAGCTCGACAGGGGCCTACAATGAGCAGTTCTTC
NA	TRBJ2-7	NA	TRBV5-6	CASSSGRPYEQYF	TGTGCCAGCAGCAGCGGACGCCCCTACGAGCAGTACTTC
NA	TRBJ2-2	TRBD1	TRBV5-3	CARSAPGGTGELFF	TGTGCCAGAAGCGCCCCAGGGGGCACCGGGGAGCTGTTTTTT